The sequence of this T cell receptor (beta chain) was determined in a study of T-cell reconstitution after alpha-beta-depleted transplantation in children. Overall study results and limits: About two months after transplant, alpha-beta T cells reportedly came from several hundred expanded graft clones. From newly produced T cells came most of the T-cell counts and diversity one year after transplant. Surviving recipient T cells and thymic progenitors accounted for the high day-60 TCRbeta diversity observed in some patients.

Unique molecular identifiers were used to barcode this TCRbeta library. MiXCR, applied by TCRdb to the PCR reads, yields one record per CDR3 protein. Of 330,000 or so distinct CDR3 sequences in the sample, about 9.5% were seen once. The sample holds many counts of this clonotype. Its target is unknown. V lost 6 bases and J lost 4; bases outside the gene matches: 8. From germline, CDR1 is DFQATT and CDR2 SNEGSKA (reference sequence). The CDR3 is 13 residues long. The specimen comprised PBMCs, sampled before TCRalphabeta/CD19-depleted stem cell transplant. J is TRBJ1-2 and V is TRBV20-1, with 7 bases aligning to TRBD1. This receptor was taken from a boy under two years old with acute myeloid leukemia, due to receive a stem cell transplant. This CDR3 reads CSAPRDSTYGYTF. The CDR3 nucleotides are TGCAGTGCGCCGCGGGACAGTACCTATGGCTACACCTTC.